This T cell receptor (beta chain) derives from a study of T cells in Graves' hyperthyroidism and ophthalmopathy. Study findings and constraints: Ophthalmopathy could be told apart from stable hyperthyroidism with a 13 V-J model. In blood, most of the thyroid clonotypes expanded above 0.001 were also present.

This CDR3 has 17 residues. Trimming removed 6 bases from V and 0 bases from J; junction bases left unmatched: 9. The germline V gene encodes CDR1 KGHSH and CDR2 LQKENI. Amplification yielded TCR beta CDR3 regions, with RNA transcripts as the source. The HTBI primer set served for first-round RT-PCR of the TCR CDR3. TCRdb independently ran MiXCR on the multiplex PCR reads; one entry per CDR3 protein. The table records a few hundred thousand distinct CDR3 sequences, around a sixth of them present only once. No ophthalmopathy progression within 18 months constituted stable Graves' hyperthyroidism. The sample holds many counts of this clonotype. Its target is unknown.

The chain has TRBV18 and TRBJ2-3; 10 bases agree with TRBD2. The sequence came from a woman between 45 and 65 years old with Graves' hyperthyroidism. The sequenced sample consisted of blood. The CDR3 is CASSPPGLATSTDTQYF. DNA of the CDR3: TGTGCCAGCTCGCCGCCGGGACTAGCGACTAGCACAGATACGCAGTATTTT.